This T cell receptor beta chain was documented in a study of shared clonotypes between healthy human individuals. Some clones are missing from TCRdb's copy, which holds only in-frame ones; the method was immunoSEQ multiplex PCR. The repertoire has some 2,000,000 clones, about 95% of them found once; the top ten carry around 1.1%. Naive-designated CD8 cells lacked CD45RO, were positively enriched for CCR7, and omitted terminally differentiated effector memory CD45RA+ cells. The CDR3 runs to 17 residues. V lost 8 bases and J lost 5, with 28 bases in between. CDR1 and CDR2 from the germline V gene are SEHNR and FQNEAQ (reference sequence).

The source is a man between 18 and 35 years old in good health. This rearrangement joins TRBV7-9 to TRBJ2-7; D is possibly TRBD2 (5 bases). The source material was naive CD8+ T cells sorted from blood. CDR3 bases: TGTGCCAGCGGCCCCCCTCCCAGCCTACACTTCGGGGACGAGCAGTACTTC. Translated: CASGPPPSLHFGDEQYF.